This TCR beta chain appears in the sequencing data of a study of tumor-infiltrating lymphocytes in primary liver carcinoma (dated by TCRdb to about 2017). Context from the whole study: Of the five patients (three men and two women, aged 30 to 69 years), four had hepatocellular carcinoma and one had combined HCC and intrahepatic cholangiocarcinoma. The five patients had tumors of stage T1-T3 N0M0, with maximum diameters ranging from roughly 4.2 to 10 cm. Roughly 3.5 to 8 million productive TCRbeta reads were obtained per sample, and no significant difference in read depth was found between tissue types. For each liver tumor, the study sampled five regions along with adjacent normal tissue and blood, and applied TCRbeta repertoire sequencing, expression microarrays and whole-exome sequencing. TCRbeta repertoire sequencing covered 35 or so specimens from 5 patients: 25 or so tumor regions, 5 adjacent noncancerous liver tissues and 5 peripheral blood samples. To link TCRbeta repertoire diversity to the local molecular phenotype, the 20 to 25 tumor region samples were profiled with Agilent mRNA microarrays. Repertoires from technical replicates were highly reproducible, with mean shared-clone rates about 0.91 and correlation coefficients above 0.98. General findings and caveats noted by the study authors: Only the TCR beta chain was sequenced, so true repertoire diversity is likely underestimated because unpaired alpha chains were not captured. Only four or five patients were included in the study, and the authors note that the findings should be validated in a larger study. The top 250 clones made up a significantly larger repertoire fraction in tumors than in blood (p = 0.039). Comparison of CD4+ and CD8+ T cell repertoires was precluded by the use of bulk unsorted samples. Only roughly 7-24% of top clones appeared in all five regions of a tumor, which suggests that tumor-infiltrating T cells are spatially heterogeneous. Repertoire overlap was found to be higher between tumor regions (mean about 36%) than between tumor-adjacent (around 17%) or tumor-blood (about 14%) pairs, consistent with antigen-driven expansion.

The germline V gene encodes CDR1 SGHKS and CDR2 YYEKEE (reference sequence). The CDR3, from cysteine to phenylalanine, totals 17 residues. CDR3 DNA is the only sequence kept; it has 51 bases, read in frame from the first base. Between the V and J ends, shortened by 5 bases and 0 bases respectively, the junction contains 20 bases. TCRbeta-specific cDNA was reverse-transcribed from 500 ng total RNA using a constant-region primer and ProtoScript II reverse transcriptase. The TCRbeta libraries were prepared through three rounds of nested multiplex PCR following a slightly modified ARM-PCR procedure. Each of the first two PCR rounds ran for about 9 cycles and used multiplex TRBV1-TRBV30 forward primers together with a Cbeta reverse primer. Sample barcodes and Illumina adapters were added in a final 25-cycle PCR using Deep VentR polymerase. Before sequencing, amplicons of 200-500 bp were gel-purified using a QIAquick gel extraction kit. The TCRbeta amplicons were sequenced with 250-bp paired-end reads on an Illumina HiSeq 2500. The published analysis was carried out like this. Trimmomatic v0.33 was used to quality-trim the reads, and FLASH v1.2.11 was used to merge paired reads so that full CDR3 sequences could be recovered. V, D and J germline segments were assigned to the rearranged TCRbeta sequences by MiGEC v1.2.1b. Clonotype statistics, along with Shannon-Wiener diversity indices, were calculated using VDJtools v1.0.0. Except for diversity analysis, only the 250 most abundant clonotypes of each sample were used in subsequent analyses to reduce sampling bias. In-frame beta chains were kept once TCRdb had trimmed the public reads at Q25 with fastp and called clones with MiXCR. Rows with a matching CDR3 protein are joined into one entry that keeps the most common DNA and genes. V and J calls and clone size were set by TCRdb, not the authors. The sample contains tens of thousands of distinct CDR3 sequences, 70% to 75% of them found a single time. The ten most abundant clones make up about a quarter of the sample.

Remarks on this clonotype: The antigen it recognizes is unknown. There are no base qualities to consult, and no much larger clone falls within one base.

Total RNA and DNA were co-extracted without cell sorting from around 20-30 mg of bulk tissue using the AllPrep DNA/RNA mini kit. Surgical resection was performed in China between 2015 and March 2016 on about 5 patients with histopathologically diagnosed primary liver carcinoma. At the time of sampling, the patients were treatment-naive and had chronic HBV infection. Each tumor was sampled at five spatially separated regions: the superior, inferior, left-lateral and right-lateral poles and the tumor centre. According to histology, viable tumor cells made up more than 90% of every tumor sample. Each fresh piece of tumor and adjacent tissue was cut in two, with one half stored in RNAlater at -80 degrees C and the other half sent for histology.

The sequence is built from TRBV5-5 and TRBJ2-5, and perhaps TRBD2 as D gene, on 5 matching bases. The sequencing input was liver tumor tissue from sampling region 3. Taken with the paper, the label for cell subset or site translates to: tumor region T3, left-lateral pole. This clonotype was sampled from a man aged 35-49 years with primary liver carcinoma and hepatitis B virus infection. The DNA sequence is as follows: TGTGCCAGCAGTTCGTGGCTAGCAAGAGGGTACCAAGAGACCCAGTACTTC. This codes for CASSSWLARGYQETQYF.